Reported below is one T cell receptor beta chain. Its antigen is still unknown. This record belongs to a study of T cell responses to AZD1222 COVID-19 vaccine. Study-wide results and limits: At 160-218 and 743-854, vaccine-associated CD4 TCRs were dominant, and they spanned spike. Compared with day 0, the breadth and depth of the Spike-specific TCR repertoire rose significantly after two doses of AZD1222. The reported proportion of spike-specific TCRs targeting unmutated variant regions was nearly half.

The germline V gene has CDR1 SGHAT and CDR2 FQNNGV. This CDR3 comprises 13 residues. Trimming took off 3 bases at V and 8 bases at J, with 13 bases between the two ends. The study pooled second doses at about 4 or about 12 weeks. Sequenced by immunoSEQ multiplex PCR; TCRdb stores in-frame clones only, minus some. The sample holds roughly 120,000 clones, more than 70% seen once. The receptor was isolated from an adult who received the AZD1222 COVID-19 vaccine. The starting material was peripheral blood, obtained 28 days after the second AZD1222 dose. The chain employs TRBV11-2 and TRBJ1-2, with a weak D call TRBD1 (6 bases). The CDR3 DNA sequence: TGTGCCAGCAGCTTCTGGGGGCTAGAAGGCTACACCTTC. Translated, it gives CASSFWGLEGYTF.